These 28 T cell receptor beta chains originate from one sample sequenced in a study of T cells after yellow fever vaccination. Each CDR3 protein gets one entry after TCRdb re-called the 5' RACE reads with MiXCR. The sample contains 350,000 to 450,000 distinct CDR3 sequences, 6.2% of which appear only once. Source: PBMCs, taken 5 days after the yellow fever booster vaccination. These receptors all come from a man aged 25 to 40 who received the YFV17D yellow fever vaccine.

V is TRBV20-1 and J is TRBJ2-5, with D possibly being TRBD2 (5 bases). The CDR3 is made up of 14 amino acids. Germline CDR1 and CDR2: DFQATT and SNEGSKA (reference sequence). Trimming took 5 bases from V and 5 from J, leaving 18 bases between them. CDR3 amino acids: CSASIDTSGETQYF. CDR3 in DNA: TGCAGTGCTTCCATCGACACCTCGGGGGAGACCCAGTACTTC.

This clonotype was recorded at least ten times. The V gene is TRBV4-3, the J gene TRBJ2-3, with a possible D match to TRBD1 (6 bases). Germline V CDR1 and CDR2: LGHNA, YSLEER. The CDR3 sequence is 16 residues long. The V gene lost 0 bases and the J gene lost 5 bases, with 15 bases spanning the gap. The CDR3: CASSQDHRTDRDTQYF. Written as DNA, the CDR3 is TGCGCCAGCAGCCAAGATCATAGGACAGATAGAGATACGCAGTATTTT.

In the case of this clonotype: An end of the junction differs from the germline gene, which may be a read error. This sequence joins TRBV7-9 and TRBJ1-2, with D possibly being TRBD1 (6 bases). Germline CDR1 SEHNR, CDR2 FQNEAQ (reference sequence). The CDR3 is 10 residues long. The CDR3 DNA sequence: TGTGCCAGCAGATTCACAGGGTTCGCCTTC. Amino acids: CASRFTGFAF.

In its sample, this clonotype was seen many times. The V and J genes are TRBV12-3 or TRBV12-4 and TRBJ2-5; D gene unclear. The CDR3 has 12 amino acids. Between the trimmed V and J ends, which lost 3 bases and 7 bases, there was a span of 9 bases. CDR3 in amino acids: CASSLGSGTQYF. CDR3 in DNA: TGTGCCAGCAGTTTGGGGTCAGGGACCCAGTACTTC.

Comments on this clonotype: A much more abundant neighbour one base away suggests this may be a read error. The chain is built from TRBV5-1 and TRBJ1-1, with 7 bases fitting TRBD1. This CDR3 spans 13 amino acids. The junction had 5 bases not matched to a gene; V was cut back by 1 base and J by 8 bases. CDR1 SGHRS and CDR2 YFSETQ come from the germline V gene. The CDR3 loop is CASSLRDRAEAFF. In DNA, the CDR3 is TGCGCCAGCAGCTTGCGGGACAGAGCCGAAGCTTTCTTT.

Many counts were recorded for this clonotype. The V call is TRBV20-1, the J call TRBJ1-1; 10 bases match TRBD1. Germline V gives CDR1 DFQATT, CDR2 SNEGSKA (reference sequence). Trimming at V came to 0 bases and at J to 5 bases, leaving 6 bases not matched to a gene. The CDR3 loop spans 15 amino acids. CDR3 DNA sequence: TGCAGTGCTAGAGATGGGGACAGGGGAAAAACTGAAGCTTTCTTT. It is translated as CSARDGDRGKTEAFF.

This clonotype was seen many times. CDR3 residues: CASSLIAGVGDTQYF. The CDR3, as DNA: TGTGCCAGCAGCTTAATAGCGGGAGTCGGCGATACGCAGTATTTT. The V gene is TRBV7-2, the J gene TRBJ2-3; 9 bases line up with TRBD2. In germline, CDR1 is SGHTA, CDR2 FQGNSA. The length of the CDR3 is 15 residues. Trimming took 2 bases from V and 6 from J; bases not matched to a gene: 6.

A few counts support this clonotype. The genes are TRBV4-3 and TRBJ2-1; 9 nucleotides agree with TRBD1. Germline assignment: CDR1 LGHNA and CDR2 YSLEER. Losses at the gene ends were 1 base for V and 0 bases for J; bases not matched to a gene: 1. The CDR3 is 16 amino acids. This chain's CDR3 is CASSQGTGDSYNEQFF. The CDR3 DNA reads TGCGCCAGCAGCCAAGGGACAGGGGACTCCTACAATGAGCAGTTCTTC.

This clonotype was picked up a small number of times. The chain has TRBV18 and TRBJ2-7; TRBD1 or TRBD2 may be the D gene (5 bases each). This CDR3 has 15 residues. Per germline, CDR1 KGHSH and CDR2 LQKENI. V gave up 3 bases and J gave up 1 base, with 13 bases separating them. In nucleotides, the CDR3 is TGTGCCAGCTCACCTACCCATGAGGGGTCCTACGAGCAGTACTTC. The encoded protein is CASSPTHEGSYEQYF.

CDR3 sequence: CASSLGLAGALNTQYF. The CDR3 DNA reads TGCGCCAGCAGCTTGGGCCTAGCGGGGGCCCTGAATACGCAGTATTTT. The gene calls are TRBV5-1 and TRBJ2-3, with TRBD2 matching 10 bases. Trimming cost V 0 bases and J 7 bases; bases outside gene matches: 8. Germline assignment: CDR1 SGHRS and CDR2 YFSETQ. The CDR3 totals 16 residues.

There are many counts of this clonotype. J is TRBJ2-7 and V is TRBV20-1; D is tentatively TRBD1 or TRBD2 (6 bases each). Germline assignment: CDR1 DFQATT and CDR2 SNEGSKA (reference sequence). The CDR3 is 16 residues long. V was cut by 2 bases and J by 0 bases, with 17 bases left in between. CDR3 sequence: CSARTDVWGASYEQYF. The DNA for the CDR3 is TGCAGTGCTAGAACGGACGTGTGGGGGGCCTCCTACGAGCAGTACTTC.

This clonotype occurred a few times. The chain recombines TRBV7-8 with TRBJ2-2; 10 bases align to TRBD1. Germline-derived CDR1 and CDR2 are SGHVS and FQNEAQ. The junction had 6 bases not matched to a gene; V was cut back by 6 bases and J by 8 bases. The CDR3 has 14 amino acids. The CDR3 coding sequence is TGTGCCAGCAGTCAAGGGACAGGGGTTGGGGAGCTGTTTTTT. Translating gives CASSQGTGVGELFF. The full variable domain, its missing parts supplied by reference TRBV7-8 and TRBJ2-2, is GAGVSQSPRYKVAKRGQDVALRCDPISGHVSLFWYQQALGQGPEFLTYFQNEAQLDKSGLPSDRFFAERPEGSVSTLKIQRTQQEDSAVYLCASSQGTGVGELFFGEGSRLTVL.

This clonotype was seen a handful of times. The rearrangement uses TRBV6-5 and TRBJ1-1; a possible D gene is TRBD1 (5 bases). V was shortened by 2 bases and J by 6 bases, with 16 bases between the two germline ends. Germline CDR1 and CDR2: MNHEY and SVGAGI. CDR3 length: 15 amino acids. CDR3 in amino acids: CASSYTGIGAAEAFF. CDR3 bases: TGTGCCAGCAGTTACACGGGTATAGGGGCCGCTGAAGCTTTCTTT.

This clonotype was picked up a small number of times. V gene TRBV6-1 combines with J gene TRBJ1-1; D gene ambiguous. V was cut by 11 bases and J by 5 bases, with 18 bases left in between. The CDR3 contains 13 residues. CDR1 MNHNS and CDR2 SASEGT come from the germline V gene. In DNA form, the CDR3 reads TGTGCCGTCCAGAGGGAGGTAAGGACTGAAGCTTTCTTT. This gives the protein CAVQREVRTEAFF.

This clonotype was observed a handful of times. V and J are TRBV20-1 and TRBJ2-5, with no clear D. The germline V gene encodes CDR1 DFQATT and CDR2 SNEGSKA (reference sequence). This CDR3 has 10 residues. Trimming cost V 4 bases and J 3 bases, with 3 bases left between them. CDR3 sequence (DNA): TGCAGTGCTATTGAAGAGACCCAGTACTTC. This sequence encodes CSAIEETQYF.

The rearrangement joins TRBV10-3 to TRBJ2-2; 8 nucleotides match TRBD1. After removal of 6 bases from V and 0 bases from J, the junction contained 6 bases not matched to a gene. This CDR3 region has 16 residues. Germline CDR1 and CDR2: ENHRY and SYGVKD. This chain's CDR3 is CAIRTDRVANTGELFF. CDR3 sequence (DNA): TGTGCCATCAGAACGGACAGGGTCGCGAACACCGGGGAGCTGTTTTTT.

This clonotype came up a few times. The rearrangement links TRBV5-1 to TRBJ1-1, with a tentative D call TRBD1 (5 bases). V lost 7 bases and J lost 3, with 10 bases in between. Germline CDR1 reads SGHRS; CDR2 reads YFSETQ. CDR3 size: 12 residues. In nucleotides, the CDR3 is TGCGCCAGCTCTTCCAGGGACACTGAAGCTTTCTTT. Residues: CASSSRDTEAFF.

This clonotype was detected only a few times. DNA of the CDR3: TGTGCCAGCTCACGAGGACAGGCCTACAATCAGCCCCAGCATTTT. It yields the protein CASSRGQAYNQPQHF. V and J are TRBV18 and TRBJ1-5, with 7 positions matching TRBD1. V lost 4 bases and J lost 3; bases outside the gene matches: 6. Germline V lookup: CDR1 KGHSH, CDR2 LQKENI. The CDR3 is 15 residues long.

This clonotype was seen many times. The rearrangement uses TRBV4-3 and TRBJ2-3; D unresolved. The V gene's germline CDR1 is LGHNA and CDR2 YSLEER. The CDR3 contains 13 residues. V was cut by 0 bases and J by 7 bases, with 8 bases left in between. Here the CDR3 reads CASSQDPLYTQYF. As DNA, the CDR3 is TGCGCCAGCAGCCAAGACCCCTTGTATACGCAGTATTTT.

This chain uses TRBV7-9 with TRBJ2-3, with D perhaps matching TRBD1 (6 bases). CDR3 length equals 15 residues. Deletions cut 2 bases from V and 8 bases from J, with 17 bases between. Germline V CDR1 and CDR2: SEHNR, FQNEAQ (reference sequence). The CDR3 sequence: CASSLLQGALGTQYF. CDR3 nucleotides: TGTGCCAGCAGCTTATTACAGGGCGCCCTAGGTACGCAGTATTTT. Based on the CDR3 plus reference TRBV7-9 and TRBJ2-3, the full variable domain is DTGVSQNPRHKITKRGQNVTFRCDPISEHNRLYWYRQTLGQGPEFLTYFQNEAQLEKSRLLSDRFSAERPKGSFSTLEIQRTEQGDSAMYLCASSLLQGALGTQYFGPGTRLTVL.

This clonotype was detected only a few times. The V and J genes are TRBV28 and TRBJ2-1; 7 nucleotides match TRBD1. With V trimmed by 5 bases and J by 9 bases, 10 bases remained unmatched. CDR3 length equals 14 residues. In germline, CDR1 is MDHEN, CDR2 SYDVKM. DNA for the CDR3: TGTGCCAGCAGTACCCGACAGGGTAACGGTGAGCAGTTCTTC. Translated: CASSTRQGNGEQFF.

In this sample, this clonotype turned up a few times. This rearrangement joins TRBV29-1 to TRBJ2-5; no clear D. Germline lookup yields CDR1 SQVTM and CDR2 ANQGSEA. V was clipped by 8 bases and J by 2 bases, with 9 bases between them. The CDR3 contains 11 residues. This chain's CDR3 is CSPGSQETQYF. Here the CDR3 DNA reads TGCAGCCCCGGCTCGCAAGAGACCCAGTACTTC.

The chain employs TRBV6-2 or TRBV6-3 and TRBJ2-7, with no clear D. The CDR3 runs 13 residues. Germline V lookup: CDR1 MNHEY, CDR2 SVGEGT. The V and J ends lost 5 bases and 3 bases respectively, with 11 bases between them. The chain's CDR3 is CASSISRNYEQYF. The CDR3 nucleotides are TGTGCCAGCAGTATCTCCAGGAACTACGAGCAGTACTTC.

The table lists this clonotype with a few counts. J is TRBJ2-7 and V is TRBV6-2 or TRBV6-3; 8 bases agree with TRBD2. CDR1 is MNHEY, CDR2 SVGEGT, per germline. The CDR3 has 15 amino acids. V was clipped by 4 bases and J by 2 bases; unmatched bases: 7. CDR3 protein: CASSSGGAGAYEQYF. CDR3 bases: TGTGCCAGCAGTTCCGGGGGAGCGGGGGCCTACGAGCAGTACTTC.

The CDR3 sequence is CAIKTSGREADTQYF. In nucleotides, the CDR3 is TGTGCCATCAAAACTAGCGGGAGAGAGGCAGATACGCAGTATTTT. The gene calls are TRBV10-3 and TRBJ2-3; 11 bases fit TRBD2. The CDR3 length is 15 residues. Germline loops: CDR1 ENHRY, CDR2 SYGVKD. The V gene end was trimmed by 7 bases and the J gene end by 4 bases; junction bases not matched to a gene: 7.

With regard to this clonotype: The final CDR3 position lacks the conserved phenylalanine or tryptophan, pointing to a likely read error. V and J are TRBV6-5 and TRBJ2-1; perhaps TRBD1 as D (6 bases). This CDR3 contains 17 residues. In germline, CDR1 is MNHEY, CDR2 SVGAGI. The V end lost 2 bases, the J end lost 8 bases, and 22 bases lay between the germline ends. The CDR3 DNA sequence: TGTGCCAGCAGTTACCCACCCTCGGGACAAGGTTTCGATGAGCAGTTCTAC. Its translation is CASSYPPSGQGFDEQFY.

The CDR3, as DNA: TGTGCCAGCAAGGGACAGCCCAACTATGGCTACACCTTC. Amino acid sequence: CASKGQPNYGYTF. The chain is built from TRBV6-2 or TRBV6-3 and TRBJ1-2, with 7 bases identical to TRBD1. Trimming took 7 bases from V and 2 from J; bases not matched to a gene: 4. This CDR3 comprises 13 residues. The V gene's germline CDR1 is MNHEY and CDR2 SVGEGT.

This clonotype was observed many times. The J gene is TRBJ2-1, the V gene TRBV12-3 or TRBV12-4; D might be TRBD2 (5 bases). V dropped 6 bases and J dropped 8 bases, with 20 bases sitting between them. This CDR3 comprises 15 residues. The CDR3 region is CASSPSWGDMDEQFF. CDR3 DNA sequence: TGTGCCAGCAGCCCATCTTGGGGAGACATGGATGAGCAGTTCTTC.